The 12 T cell receptor beta chains below come from one sample, sequenced in a study of control samples from healthy donors and cancer patients. Sequenced by immunoSEQ multiplex PCR; TCRdb stores in-frame clones only, minus some. The sample has 150,000 to 200,000 clones; approximately 94% are singletons. Sequencing was performed on blood. These receptors were taken from a woman between 18 and 29 years old in good health.

The J gene is TRBJ2-3, the V gene TRBV9; a possible D gene is TRBD1 (5 bases). The CDR3 spans 17 residues. Trimming cost V 1 base and J 2 bases, with 17 bases left between them. CDR1 and CDR2 (germline): SGDLS, YYNGEE. The CDR3 spells CASSVKGSLTFTDTQYF. CDR3 sequence (DNA): TGTGCCAGCAGCGTAAAGGGGTCTTTAACCTTCACAGATACGCAGTATTTT.

This rearrangement joins TRBV27 to TRBJ1-1; weak D call: TRBD1 (5 bases). CDR3 length equals 13 residues. CDR1 and CDR2 (germline): MNHEY, SMNVEV (reference sequence). The germline V and J ends were trimmed by 6 bases and 7 bases, with 15 bases remaining between them. CDR3 in DNA: TGTGCCAGCAGGGCTACAGGTACCCGTGAAGCTTTCTTT. Protein product: CASRATGTREAFF.

The chain couples TRBV24-1 to TRBJ2-2; the D gene is possibly TRBD2 (6 bases). The V end lost 0 bases, the J end lost 4 bases, and 11 bases lay between the germline ends. Germline V lookup: CDR1 KGHDR, CDR2 SFDVKD. The CDR3 length is 16 residues. The CDR3 nucleotides read TGTGCCACCAGTGATTTGAGGCGCGGGGTCACCGGGGAGCTGTTTTTT. The encoded protein is CATSDLRRGVTGELFF.

The chain links TRBV7-2 to TRBJ2-1; no definite D call. This CDR3 comprises 12 residues. Trimming took off 7 bases at V and 5 bases at J, with 9 bases between the two ends. Germline V gene sequence: CDR1 SGHTA, CDR2 FQGNSA. In DNA, the CDR3 is TGTGCCAGCAAGGGTCTGCACAATGAGCAGTTCTTC. It yields the protein CASKGLHNEQFF.

The rearrangement uses TRBV19 and TRBJ2-7; D might be TRBD2 (6 bases). V lost 7 bases to trimming and J lost 0 bases, with 13 bases between them. CDR3 size: 14 residues. Germline V gene sequence: CDR1 LNHDA, CDR2 SQIVND (reference sequence). CDR3 sequence (DNA): TGTGCCAGTACCCCTGGAGGGTCCTCCTACGAGCAGTACTTC. Translating gives CASTPGGSSYEQYF.

The chain combines TRBV21-1 with TRBJ1-3; the D call of TRBD1 is as the table states it, not checked on the DNA. TRBV21-1 is a known pseudogene. CDR3 length: 17 amino acids. The CDR3 loop reads CASSKARGNPPGNTIYF. In DNA, the CDR3 is TGTGCCAGCAGCAAAGCCAGGGGGAATCCACCTGGAAACACCATATATTTT.

The chain employs TRBV6-5 and TRBJ2-3, with D perhaps given as TRBD1 or TRBD2 (5 bases each). The germline V and J ends were trimmed by 5 bases and 0 bases, with 9 bases remaining between them. Germline V gene data show CDR1 as MNHEY and CDR2 as SVGAGI. The CDR3 consists of 14 residues. CDR3: CASSRGASTDTQYF. The CDR3 DNA is TGTGCCAGCAGTCGAGGGGCTAGCACAGATACGCAGTATTTT.

The V and J genes are TRBV19 and TRBJ1-4; D unresolved. The CDR3 extends over 13 amino acids. Trimming left V 3 bases short and J 6 bases short, with 8 bases between. Germline V gene data show CDR1 as LNHDA and CDR2 as SQIVND (reference sequence). The CDR3 sequence: CASSIRSYEKLFF. The CDR3 DNA follows: TGTGCCAGTAGTATCCGCAGTTATGAAAAACTGTTTTTT.

The CDR3: CASSQVVSGTGEAFF. Here the CDR3 DNA reads TGCGCCAGCAGCCAAGTGGTGTCGGGGACGGGTGAAGCTTTCTTT. The chain joins TRBV4-1 to TRBJ1-1, with a tentative D call TRBD1 (5 bases). Germline values: CDR1 MGHRA, CDR2 YSYEKL. The germline V and J ends were trimmed by 1 base and 7 bases, with 16 bases remaining between them. The CDR3 sequence is 15 residues long.

CDR3 DNA sequence: TGTGCCAGCAGCCTAGGGACAGCTAACTATGGCTACACCTTC. Translating it yields CASSLGTANYGYTF. The chain uses TRBV3-1 (or the pseudogene TRBV3-2) and TRBJ1-2; 7 bases map to TRBD1. V gave up 4 bases and J gave up 0 bases; unmatched junction bases: 2. Germline-derived CDR1 and CDR2 are LGHDT and YNNKEL (reference sequence). The CDR3 spans 14 residues.

This chain uses TRBV24-1 with TRBJ2-5; TRBD2 is a possible D gene (6 bases). The CDR3 spans 15 residues. CDR1 KGHDR and CDR2 SFDVKD come from the germline V gene. Trimming pared 0 bases from V and 1 base from J, leaving 8 bases between. The CDR3 sequence is CATSDLRGTQETQYF. CDR3 sequence (DNA): TGTGCCACCAGTGATTTGCGCGGGACCCAAGAGACCCAGTACTTC.

This clone was observed a single time. This chain links TRBV3-1 (or the pseudogene TRBV3-2) with TRBJ1-4, with D hard to call. CDR3 size: 14 residues. The ends were cut back, 5 bases at V and 1 base at J, with 8 bases in the middle. Germline lookup yields CDR1 LGHDT and CDR2 YNNKEL (reference sequence). CDR3 amino acids: CASSNRETNEKLFF. CDR3 coding DNA: TGTGCCAGCAGCAACAGAGAAACTAATGAAAAACTGTTTTTT.